The clone carrying this TCR beta chain has just one count. As yet, its antigen is unknown. Sequenced by immunoSEQ multiplex PCR; TCRdb stores in-frame clones only, minus some. The sample lists 100,000 to 120,000 clones, approximately 89% occurring once. The CDR3 is made up of 15 amino acids. The germline CDR1 and CDR2 sequences are SGHNT and YYREEE (reference sequence). V shed 4 bases and J shed 0 bases, with 13 bases lying between them. These data come from a study of OX40 agonist ivuxolimab in advanced cancers. Study overall: Prior anti-PD-1, anti-PD-L1 or anti-CTLA-4 therapy was allowed; around 43% had some.

General observations from the study: At 0.1 to 3.0 mg/kg, clonal expansion of CD4+ and CD8+ blood T cells had occurred by week 6.

This sequence was found in an adult with an advanced solid tumor such as melanoma, head and neck, liver or kidney cancer. The V and J genes are TRBV5-4 and TRBJ2-5; maybe TRBD2 (7 bases). This specimen consisted of CD4+ or CD8+ T cells sorted from blood, obtained in a trial of the OX40 agonist ivuxolimab. The CDR3 loop reads CASSRGGLHQETQYF. The CDR3 DNA reads as TGTGCCAGCAGCAGGGGGGGACTACACCAAGAGACCCAGTACTTC. Variable domain in full (rest from reference TRBV5-4 and TRBJ2-5): ETGVTQSPTHLIKTRGQQVTLRCSSQSGHNTVSWYQQALGQGPQFIFQYYREEENGRGNFPPRFSGLQFPNYSSELNVNALELDDSALYLCASSRGGLHQETQYFGPGTRLLVL.